This T cell receptor beta chain was sequenced in a study of response to subunit inactivated influenza vaccine (dated by TCRdb to 2017 to 2018). In terms of the full investigation: Deep quantitative T cell receptor repertoire profiling was used in the study to track responses to a trivalent subunit inactivated influenza vaccine.

Results and caveats for the whole study, not just this receptor: The authors suggested that each seasonal influenza vaccination may recruit only a limited number of new T cells.

This clonotype was recorded a few times. Its antigen is currently not known. Base qualities are not recorded, but no much larger clone differs from it by a single base. Receptor amplification or capture employed RT-PCR. The sequencer listed for this sample is Illumina HiSeq 2500. TCRdb itself trimmed the public reads at Q25 with fastp, ran MiXCR and retained productive beta chains. Each CDR3 protein appears once, grouped with its most common genes and DNA. The sample table lists 500,000 to 700,000 distinct CDR3 sequences, roughly 25% of them with a count of one. The ten largest clones represent 2.5% to 3% of the sample. V is cut by 7 bases and J by 5 bases, and the space between the germline ends is 5 bases. Its CDR3 holds 11 amino acids, cysteine through phenylalanine. Only the CDR3 part of the read is kept: 33 bases, read in frame from the first base. For CDR1 and CDR2, the germline V gene lists SNHLY and FYNNEI.

These same data were also listed under a study on T cells expressing NK-cell markers. From that second study: TCR beta cDNA libraries were prepared using 5'RACE template switching, which introduced a universal primer site and unique molecular identifiers. Three sorted T-cell subsets (CD3+CD56+NKG2C+, CD3+CD56+NKG2C- and CD3+CD56-NKG2C+) from under ten donors had their TCR beta-chain repertoires profiled. Among the eight sequenced donors, only one was HCMV-seronegative, while the other seven were HCMV-seropositive. To restrict sorting to alphabetaTCR-expressing T cells, an anti-gammadeltaTCR antibody was added in several experiments. In over 5 donors, the dominant CD3+CD56+NKG2C+ clonotypes were among the top 10 CD8+ clonotypes and accounted for roughly 1.0-8% of CD8+ T cells. Those dominant clonotypes were again the most abundant among CD3+CD56-NKG2C+ cells in a handful of donors, at about 28.3-60.1%. Whether the expanded NKG2C-expressing T cell clones were specific for HCMV antigens remained unclear. Randomly selected healthy volunteers, three men and five women, were used as the eight sequenced donors. A commercial ELISA kit detecting HCMV-specific IgG in serum was used to determine HCMV serostatus. Peripheral blood mononuclear cells were isolated from blood by Ficoll density gradient centrifugation. Magnetic immunoseparation with Miltenyi isolation kits was used to isolate CD4+ and CD8+ T cells from PBMC. cDNA synthesis was primed from the TCR beta constant segment, followed by two successive PCR amplification steps. Libraries were sequenced as 2 x 150 bp reads on Illumina HiSeq 2000/2500, MiSeq or NextSeq. Reads were demultiplexed and grouped by UMI with MIGEC, and clonotypes were assembled and quantified with MiTCR. To remove erroneous sequences, TCR cDNA sequences were retained only when supported by two or more reads. Downstream repertoire analysis used the tcR package, and clonotypes were matched across fractions by CDR3 nucleotide sequence plus V segment. VDJmatch was used to annotate antigen specificity against VDJdb, with one amino acid substitution allowed in CDR3.

The chain employs TRBV2 and TRBJ2-2; the D gene lacks a confident call. This specimen was CD4+ T cells sorted from PBMCs, taken roughly 12 days after vaccination. This receptor was obtained from a man aged 50 or older who received an inactivated influenza vaccine. Donor details come from another sample of the same person, matched by shared clones. The DNA sequence reads TGTGCCAGCACGAGGACCGGGGAGCTGTTTTTT. This encodes CASTRTGELFF.